Listed below are T cell receptor beta chains from one sample, sequenced in a study of cytomegalovirus exposure and HLA in healthy donors. Clones were sequenced by immunoSEQ multiplex PCR, and TCRdb holds only the in-frame ones, with some missing. The sample carries fewer than 110,000 clones, 79% recorded once. The specimen sequenced was PBMCs. These receptors were obtained from a man aged 50-59 years in good health and CMV-seropositive. The CDR3 runs from the conserved cysteine through the conserved F or W. Each record gives: clone size, J gene, V gene, D gene, CDR3 DNA, CDR3 protein. A D gene is named only where the DNA matches it firmly. Clone size is given for some rows only: seen once, a few or many times, or a class if the clone is expanded.

size: .
J: TRBJ2-1
V: TRBV7-3
D: TRBD1
DNA: TGTGCCAGCAGCCCGGGGACAGGTAGTGAGCAGTTCTTC
CDR3: CASSPGTGSEQFF

size: .
J: TRBJ2-1
V: TRBV25-1
D: .
DNA: TGTGCCAGCATCGGACAGCTCAGCTCCTACAATGAGCAGTTCTTC
CDR3: CASIGQLSSYNEQFF

size: .
J: TRBJ2-3
V: TRBV30
D: .
DNA: TGTGCCTGGAGTGGGGCTAGCGTCGATACGCAGTATTTT
CDR3: CAWSGASVDTQYF

size: once
J: TRBJ2-5
V: TRBV10-2
D: TRBD1
DNA: TGCGCCAGCAGCCCGACAGGGGGCGTCGAGACCCAGTACTTC
CDR3: CASSPTGGVETQYF

size: .
J: TRBJ2-3
V: TRBV6-5
D: .
DNA: TGTGCCAGCAGGTATCAGGGTTTCACAGATACGCAGTATTTT
CDR3: CASRYQGFTDTQYF

size: .
J: TRBJ2-1
V: TRBV21-1
D: .
DNA: TGTGCCAGCAGCAAACCCGACCCGGGACTAGCGGGAGGGCAGTTCTTGAATGAGCAGTTCTTC
CDR3: CASSKPDPGLAGGQFLNEQFF

size: .
J: TRBJ2-7
V: TRBV19
D: TRBD1
DNA: TGTGCCAGTAGTATAGAGCAGGACAGGGCCTACGAGCAGTACTTC
CDR3: CASSIEQDRAYEQYF

size: .
J: TRBJ2-4
V: TRBV28
D: .
DNA: TGTGCCAGCAGTCCCGCAAGCGGGCCCAGTGGAACCAAAAACATTCAGTACTTC
CDR3: CASSPASGPSGTKNIQYF

size: .
J: TRBJ2-3
V: TRBV7-9
D: .
DNA: TGTTCCAGCAGCTTAGAGCTAGAAACCGATACGCAGTATTTT
CDR3: CSSSLELETDTQYF

size: few
J: TRBJ2-1
V: TRBV30
D: TRBD2
DNA: TGTGCCTGGAGTGCGCTAGCGGGAGTAGTGAACAATGAGCAGTTCTTC
CDR3: CAWSALAGVVNNEQFF

size: .
J: TRBJ2-5
V: TRBV6-1
D: .
DNA: TGTGCCAGCAGTGCGACCACAGGGGGGGCGGAGACCCAGTACTTC
CDR3: CASSATTGGAETQYF

size: .
J: TRBJ2-7
V: TRBV7-9
D: .
DNA: TGTGCCAGCAGCTCTTTGGACATCCTTTCCTCCTACGAGCAGTACTTC
CDR3: CASSSLDILSSYEQYF

size: .
J: TRBJ2-1
V: TRBV7-9
D: TRBD2
DNA: TGTGCCAGCAGCTTAAAACAGCGACTAGCGGGAGTACGGAATGAGCAGTTCTTC
CDR3: CASSLKQRLAGVRNEQFF

size: .
J: TRBJ2-1
V: TRBV27
D: TRBD2
DNA: TGTGCCAGCAGTCTGACTAGCGGGAGCTACAATGAGCAGTTCTTC
CDR3: CASSLTSGSYNEQFF

size: .
J: TRBJ2-1
V: TRBV19
D: .
DNA: TGTGCCAGTAGTAGCGGGGTACCCCAGTTCTTC
CDR3: CASSSGVPQFF

size: .
J: TRBJ2-4
V: TRBV28
D: .
DNA: TGTGCCAGCAGTTTATTCTCTAGGGGAAACATTCAGTACTTC
CDR3: CASSLFSRGNIQYF

size: once
J: TRBJ2-5
V: TRBV15
D: TRBD1
DNA: TGTGCCACCAGCGGGGGACAGGGGGGAAATTCGGAGACCCAGTACTTC
CDR3: CATSGGQGGNSETQYF

size: .
J: TRBJ2-5
V: TRBV9
D: .
DNA: TGTGCCAGCAGCGTAGCGGGTCGACAAGAGACCCAGTACTTC
CDR3: CASSVAGRQETQYF

size: few
J: TRBJ2-7
V: TRBV11-3
D: TRBD2
DNA: TGTGCCAGCAGCGAGGGGACTAGCGGATACGAGCAGTACTTC
CDR3: CASSEGTSGYEQYF

size: few
J: TRBJ2-5
V: TRBV29-1
D: .
DNA: TGCAGCGTTGAGACTGTCCAAGAGACCCAGTACTTC
CDR3: CSVETVQETQYF

size: .
J: TRBJ2-1
V: TRBV6-6
D: TRBD2
DNA: TGTGCCAGCAGTGCCCGGACTAGCGGGAGTTATGAGCAGTTCTTC
CDR3: CASSARTSGSYEQFF

size: .
J: TRBJ2-7
V: TRBV11-3
D: TRBD2
DNA: TGTGCCAGCAGCTTAGGTTTCGGGACTAACTACGAGCAGTACTTC
CDR3: CASSLGFGTNYEQYF

size: .
J: TRBJ2-2
V: TRBV7-3
D: .
DNA: TGTGCCAGCAGCTTAATCGGGGGACAGCACACCGGGGAGCTGTTTTTT
CDR3: CASSLIGGQHTGELFF

size: .
J: TRBJ1-1
V: TRBV18
D: TRBD1
DNA: TGTGCCAGCTCACCAGGACAGGGGGCATTGAACACTGAAGCTTTCTTT
CDR3: CASSPGQGALNTEAFF

size: .
J: TRBJ1-2
V: TRBV5-1
D: .
DNA: TGCGCCAGCAGCTTGGCCGGGGGGGCACAGGATGGCTACACCTTC
CDR3: CASSLAGGAQDGYTF

size: .
J: TRBJ1-4
V: TRBV23-1
D: .
DNA: TGCGCCAGCAGTCTCGACAGGCCATATGAAAAACTGTTTTTT
CDR3: CASSLDRPYEKLFF

size: .
J: TRBJ2-2
V: TRBV29-1
D: .
DNA: TGCAGCGTTGAACCAATAGCGTCCGGGGAGCTGTTTTTT
CDR3: CSVEPIASGELFF

size: once
J: TRBJ1-4
V: TRBV30
D: TRBD1
DNA: TGTGCCTGGATCGACAGGGCCGGCGAAAAACTGTTTTTT
CDR3: CAWIDRAGEKLFF

size: .
J: TRBJ2-5
V: TRBV9
D: TRBD2
DNA: TGTGCCAGCAGCGTAGAGCCTAGCGGTACCCAAGAGACCCAGTACTTC
CDR3: CASSVEPSGTQETQYF

size: .
J: TRBJ2-2
V: TRBV2
D: TRBD1
DNA: TGTGCCAGCAGTGCTACAGGGGGCGCGTTCGGGGAGCTGTTTTTT
CDR3: CASSATGGAFGELFF

size: .
J: TRBJ2-1
V: TRBV5-1
D: .
DNA: TGCGCCAGCAGCTTGGTCGGAGGGGTCTACAATGAGCAGTTCTTC
CDR3: CASSLVGGVYNEQFF

size: .
J: TRBJ2-1
V: TRBV27
D: TRBD2
DNA: TGTGCCAGCAGTTTATGGCCGGGACTAGCGGGCAATGAGCAGTTCTTC
CDR3: CASSLWPGLAGNEQFF

size: .
J: TRBJ2-7
V: TRBV30
D: TRBD1
DNA: TGTGCCTGGAGTGACGGGGACAGGAGATCCTACGAGCAGTACTTC
CDR3: CAWSDGDRRSYEQYF

size: .
J: TRBJ2-5
V: TRBV28
D: .
DNA: TGTGCCAGCAGTTTTCGTTATCGCCAAGAGACCCAGTACTTC
CDR3: CASSFRYRQETQYF

size: .
J: TRBJ2-1
V: TRBV19
D: TRBD2
DNA: TGTGCCAGTAGTCCACTAGCGGGAAGACTGATCTTC
CDR3: CASSPLAGRLIF

size: .
J: TRBJ1-3
V: TRBV6-1
D: TRBD1
DNA: TGTGCCAGCTGCAGGGGGTTGGACGACACCATATATTTT
CDR3: CASCRGLDDTIYF

size: few
J: TRBJ2-7
V: TRBV6-1
D: TRBD1
DNA: TGTGCCAGCAGTCCGGGACAGTCCTACGAGCAGTACTTC
CDR3: CASSPGQSYEQYF

size: .
J: TRBJ2-7
V: TRBV2
D: TRBD1
DNA: TGTGCCAGCATGTTAGACAGGGCCACCTACGAGCAGTACTTC
CDR3: CASMLDRATYEQYF

size: .
J: TRBJ2-1
V: TRBV5-4
D: .
DNA: TGTGCCAGCAGCTTGGGTGCGAACGCGGGAAGGTCTAATGAGCAGTTCTTC
CDR3: CASSLGANAGRSNEQFF

size: few
J: TRBJ2-3
V: TRBV5-5
D: .
DNA: TGTGCCAGCAGCTTCCCAGACACGGGAAGCACAGATACGCAGTATTTT
CDR3: CASSFPDTGSTDTQYF

size: .
J: TRBJ2-7
V: TRBV10-3
D: .
DNA: TGTGCCATCAGTGATGGGCAGGCCAGCTCCTACGAGCAGTACTTC
CDR3: CAISDGQASSYEQYF

size: few
J: TRBJ1-1
V: TRBV30
D: .
DNA: TGTGCCTGGAGTGTGAAGCGCGACACTGAAGCTTTCTTT
CDR3: CAWSVKRDTEAFF

size: .
J: TRBJ2-4
V: TRBV28
D: .
DNA: TGTGCCAGCAGGGCAGATGACATAGCCAAAAACATTCAGTACTTC
CDR3: CASRADDIAKNIQYF

size: once
J: TRBJ1-3
V: TRBV25-1
D: TRBD1
DNA: TGTGCCAGCAGTGCGCCGGGGACAGGGTATGGAAACACCATATATTTT
CDR3: CASSAPGTGYGNTIYF

size: once
J: TRBJ2-7
V: TRBV19
D: .
DNA: TGTGCCAGTAGTATTGGCATTGCCTACGAGCAGTACTTC
CDR3: CASSIGIAYEQYF

size: .
J: TRBJ2-1
V: TRBV27
D: TRBD2
DNA: TGTGCCAGCAAGCCCGGGACTAGCTCCTACAATGAGCAGTTCTTC
CDR3: CASKPGTSSYNEQFF

size: .
J: TRBJ2-7
V: TRBV29-1
D: .
DNA: TGCAGCGTCTCGTACAGGGTTAACTACGAGCAGTACTTC
CDR3: CSVSYRVNYEQYF

size: .
J: TRBJ1-1
V: TRBV5-1
D: .
DNA: TGCGCCAGCAGCATACAGGGCGCGAACACTGAAGCTTTCTTT
CDR3: CASSIQGANTEAFF

size: .
J: TRBJ2-7
V: TRBV6-5
D: .
DNA: TGTGCCAGCAGTTACTCTGGAGGGAGTCCCTACGAGCAGTACTTC
CDR3: CASSYSGGSPYEQYF

size: .
J: TRBJ2-7
V: TRBV7-9
D: TRBD2
DNA: TGTTCCAGCAGCCCCGCCCCCCGGACTAGCGGGAGCTACGAGCAGTACTTC
CDR3: CSSSPAPRTSGSYEQYF

size: .
J: TRBJ2-7
V: TRBV6-6
D: TRBD1
DNA: TGTGCCAGCAGGGAGACAGGGGATTTCTACGAGCAGTACTTC
CDR3: CASRETGDFYEQYF

size: .
J: TRBJ2-3
V: TRBV5-1
D: TRBD2
DNA: TGCGCCAGCAGCTTGGCCGTCGCGGGAGGGCCCTCAGATACGCAGTATTTT
CDR3: CASSLAVAGGPSDTQYF

size: .
J: TRBJ1-5
V: TRBV25-1
D: .
DNA: TGTGCCAGCAGTGAATATGCTCAGAACTACAATCAGCCCCAGCATTTT
CDR3: CASSEYAQNYNQPQHF